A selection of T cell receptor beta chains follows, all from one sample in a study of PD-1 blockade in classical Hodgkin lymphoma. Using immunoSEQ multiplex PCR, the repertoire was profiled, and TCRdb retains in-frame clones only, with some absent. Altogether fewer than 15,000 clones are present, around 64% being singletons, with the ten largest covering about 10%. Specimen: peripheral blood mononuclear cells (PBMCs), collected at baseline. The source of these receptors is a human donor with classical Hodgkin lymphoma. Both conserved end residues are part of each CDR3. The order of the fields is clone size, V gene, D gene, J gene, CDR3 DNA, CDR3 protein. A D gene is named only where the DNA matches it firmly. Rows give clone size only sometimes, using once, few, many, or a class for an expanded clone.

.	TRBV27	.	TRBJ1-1	TGTGCCAGCAGTTTATTGTCGCGCACTGAAGCTTTCTTT	CASSLLSRTEAFF
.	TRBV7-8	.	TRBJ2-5	TGTGCCAGCAGCTTCCCTTTGGGGGGGCTTGCGGGAGCGGTGTACCAAGAGACCCAGTACTTC	CASSFPLGGLAGAVYQETQYF
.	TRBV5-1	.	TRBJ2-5	TGCGCCAGCAGGTTAGGGTCGAAAGAGACCCAGTACTTC	CASRLGSKETQYF
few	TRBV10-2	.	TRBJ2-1	TGCGCCAGCACGAAGGGGAACCCCTCCTACAATGAGCAGTTCTTC	CASTKGNPSYNEQFF
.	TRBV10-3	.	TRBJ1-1	TGTGCCATCAGTGAAGGGTTCGCCGCTGAAGCTTTCTTT	CAISEGFAAEAFF
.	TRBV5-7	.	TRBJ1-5	TGTGCCAGCAGCTTCGGGATGGGGGGGGCCCTCCTGCATTTT	CASSFGMGGALLHF
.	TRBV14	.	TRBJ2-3	TGTGCCAGCAGTTTACAGGGCTCTGCATCGCAGTATTTT	CASSLQGSASQYF
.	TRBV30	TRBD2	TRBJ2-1	TGTGCCTGGATTAGCGGGAGGGCCCTCAATGAGCAGTTCTTC	CAWISGRALNEQFF
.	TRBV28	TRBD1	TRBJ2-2	TGTGCCAGCAATTTTAATGGGCAGGGGGCCTACCTCAGCCCCACCGGGGAGCTGTTTTTT	CASNFNGQGAYLSPTGELFF
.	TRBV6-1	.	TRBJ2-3	TGTGCCAGCAGTGATAGGCGGGAAGAGGGCACAGATACGCAGTATTTT	CASSDRREEGTDTQYF
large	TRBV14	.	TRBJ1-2	TGTGCCAGCAACCAAGATGTCAGGGGAGGAGATGGCTACACCTTC	CASNQDVRGGDGYTF
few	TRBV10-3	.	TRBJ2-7	TGTGCCATCAGTGGCGGCTACGAGCAGTACTTC	CAISGGYEQYF
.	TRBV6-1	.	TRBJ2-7	TGTGCCAGCAGTGTAGTAGGGGCCTACGAGCAGTACTTC	CASSVVGAYEQYF
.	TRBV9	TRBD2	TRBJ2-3	TGTGCCAGCAGCCCGCATAGCGGGGCTTTCACAGATACGCAGTATTTT	CASSPHSGAFTDTQYF
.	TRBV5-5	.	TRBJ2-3	TGTGCCAGCAGCTTTGGGGGGATCCGCACAGATACGCAGTATTTT	CASSFGGIRTDTQYF
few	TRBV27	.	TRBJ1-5	TGTGCCAGCAGTTTCAACAGCGCTAATCAGCCCCAGCATTTT	CASSFNSANQPQHF
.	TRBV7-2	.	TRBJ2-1	TGTGCCAGCAGCTTACGGGCCTGGGGGGATGAGCAGTTCTTC	CASSLRAWGDEQFF